One and the same sample provided the 27 T cell receptor beta chains below, sequenced in a study of T cell responses to AZD1222 COVID-19 vaccine (dated by TCRdb to 2020 to 2023). The library was obtained by the immunoSEQ multiplex PCR assay. TCRdb holds this immuneACCESS table with in-frame rearrangements only. Some clones are missing; in checked studies, unresolved V genes explain under half, and the rest has no known cause. The sample table holds some 170,000 clones, of which around 90% were seen once. The top ten clones comprise 1.5% to 2% of the sample. The intended sense of this specimen's time point label: baseline before first vaccination. The specimen comprised peripheral blood, sampled on day 0 of AZD1222 vaccination. The receptors derive from an adult in good health.

CDR3 loop: CASSPGQITDTQYF. The CDR3 region has the DNA TGTGCCAGCAGCCCGGGACAGATCACAGATACGCAGTATTTT. The chain links TRBV7-6 to TRBJ2-3; 7 bases line up with TRBD1. The CDR3 runs to 14 residues. With V trimmed by 5 bases and J by 2 bases, 4 bases remained unmatched. Germline V gene data show CDR1 as SGHVS and CDR2 as FNYEAQ. Looking up the rest from reference TRBV7-6 and TRBJ2-3 gives the full variable domain: GAGVSQSPRYKVTKRGQDVALRCDPISGHVSLYWYRQALGQGPEFLTYFNYEAQQDKSGLPNDRFSAERPEGSISTLTIQRTEQRDSAMYRCASSPGQITDTQYFGPGTRLTVL.

The chain has TRBV19 and TRBJ1-1; 7 nucleotides agree with TRBD1. CDR3 length: 16 amino acids. CDR1 is LNHDA, CDR2 SQIVND, per germline (reference sequence). The V and J ends lost 1 base and 8 bases, in that order; junction bases with no gene match: 13. This CDR3 is CASSIAGDRYQLEAFF. For the CDR3, the DNA is TGTGCCAGTAGTATAGCGGGGGACAGATATCAGTTGGAAGCTTTCTTT.

The chain recombines TRBV24-1 with TRBJ2-5; D is unclear. V was shortened by 4 bases and J by 0 bases, with 8 bases between the two germline ends. The CDR3 sequence is 14 residues long. Germline CDR1 and CDR2: KGHDR and SFDVKD. The chain's CDR3 is CATSDPRYQETQYF. Here the CDR3 DNA reads TGTGCCACCAGTGACCCCAGGTACCAAGAGACCCAGTACTTC.

The chain carries TRBV5-6 and TRBJ1-4, with 9 bases fitting TRBD1. The germline V gene has CDR1 SGHDT and CDR2 YYEEEE. V gave up 3 bases and J gave up 8 bases; unmatched junction bases: 8. This CDR3 has 15 amino acids. In DNA, the CDR3 is TGTGCCAGCAGCTCGCCGGGACAGGGTGGCGAAAAACTGTTTTTT. Protein product: CASSSPGQGGEKLFF.

The gene calls are TRBV3-1 (or the pseudogene TRBV3-2) and TRBJ1-3; 7 nucleotides align to TRBD1. The V gene end was trimmed by 2 bases and the J gene end by 2 bases; junction bases not matched to a gene: 3. The CDR3 loop spans 15 amino acids. Per germline, CDR1 LGHDT and CDR2 YNNKEL (reference sequence). The DNA of the CDR3 is TGTGCCAGCAGCCAATGGGACAGTACTGGAAACACCATATATTTT. Protein: CASSQWDSTGNTIYF.

The chain joins TRBV10-2 to TRBJ1-5; D not certain. V gave up 0 bases and J gave up 4 bases, with 13 bases separating them. The CDR3 is 16 residues long. CDR1 WSHSY and CDR2 SAAADI come from the germline V gene. CDR3 in DNA: TGCGCCAGCAGTGAGTCGACGGGGTTCCGGAATCAGCCCCAGCATTTT. Translating gives CASSESTGFRNQPQHF.

The genes are TRBV5-4 and TRBJ2-7; 11 bases line up with TRBD1. V shed 3 bases, J shed 4 bases, and the junction held 3 bases outside the gene matches. Germline lookup yields CDR1 SGHNT and CDR2 YYREEE (reference sequence). The CDR3 is 14 amino acids. The CDR3 DNA follows: TGTGCCAGCAGCTCTGGACAGGGGGCTTACGAGCAGTACGTC. This encodes CASSSGQGAYEQYV.

The CDR3 region has the DNA TGTGCCATCAAAGAACAGGGGATAACCGGGGAGCTGTTTTTT. The encoded protein is CAIKEQGITGELFF. The genes are TRBV10-3 and TRBJ2-2, with 7 bases fitting TRBD1. V trimming: 7 bases; J trimming: 5 bases; junction bases outside the gene matches: 7. Per the germline V gene, CDR1 is ENHRY and CDR2 is SYGVKD. This CDR3 spans 14 amino acids.

This chain connects TRBV10-3 to TRBJ1-4; D gene uncertain. The germline gives CDR1 ENHRY, CDR2 SYGVKD. V lost 10 bases, J lost 4 bases, and 13 bases lay in between. This CDR3 has 13 residues. CDR3 protein: CATLGSDNEKLFF. In DNA, the CDR3 is TGTGCCACCCTGGGAAGCGATAATGAAAAACTGTTTTTT.

The chain combines TRBV11-2 with TRBJ1-4; tentatively, D is TRBD1 (5 bases). The V end was cut by 3 bases, the J end by 3 bases, with 14 bases between. The germline gives CDR1 SGHAT, CDR2 FQNNGV. CDR3 length equals 16 residues. The CDR3 DNA follows: TGTGCCAGCAGCTTGGGGCCTTTGGGGGCTAATGAAAAACTGTTTTTT. It encodes CASSLGPLGANEKLFF.

The chain joins TRBV6-5 to TRBJ1-1, with a tentative D call TRBD1 (5 bases). Germline V gene sequence: CDR1 MNHEY, CDR2 SVGAGI. Between the trimmed V and J ends, which lost 0 bases and 3 bases, there was a span of 11 bases. The CDR3 runs 15 residues. This CDR3 reads CASSYSSLGDTEAFF. The CDR3 nucleotides read TGTGCCAGCAGTTACTCGAGTTTGGGGGACACTGAAGCTTTCTTT.

This clone came up a few times. The chain couples TRBV28 to TRBJ2-1, with D tentatively TRBD2 (7 bases). The CDR3 sequence is 16 residues long. With 1 base removed from V and 6 bases from J, the gap between germline ends came to 16 bases. CDR1 and CDR2 (germline): MDHEN, SYDVKM. The CDR3: CASSLYTGTTSNEQFF. The CDR3 coding sequence is TGTGCCAGCAGTTTATATACAGGGACTACAAGCAATGAGCAGTTCTTC. Full variable domain (remainder filled in from reference TRBV28 and TRBJ2-1): DVKVTQSSRYLVKRTGEKVFLECVQDMDHENMFWYRQDPGLGLRLIYFSYDVKMKEKGDIPEGYSVSREKKERFSLILESASTNQTSMYLCASSLYTGTTSNEQFFGPGTRLTVL.

The rearrangement links TRBV6-1 to TRBJ1-5; a weak D match, TRBD1 (5 bases). CDR1 MNHNS and CDR2 SASEGT come from the germline V gene. Trimming cost V 2 bases and J 9 bases, with 5 bases left between them. The CDR3 has 11 amino acids. This CDR3 is CASSERGPQHF. DNA for the CDR3: TGTGCCAGCAGTGAAAGGGGGCCCCAGCATTTT.

V usage is TRBV11-2 and J usage is TRBJ1-6; 9 positions match TRBD1. The germline V gene encodes CDR1 SGHAT and CDR2 FQNNGV. Unmatched junction bases numbered 8, after V lost 10 bases and J lost 7 bases. This CDR3 contains 14 residues. For the CDR3, the DNA is TGTGCCACCGCACAGGGGGCTCGGAATTCACCCCTCCACTTT. Protein product: CATAQGARNSPLHF.

This rearrangement joins TRBV6-6 to TRBJ2-7; TRBD2 matches 7 bases. The trim removed 5 bases at V and 2 bases at J, leaving 12 bases unmatched. Germline V gene data show CDR1 as MNHNY and CDR2 as SVGAGI (reference sequence). The CDR3 length is 16 residues. CDR3 in DNA: TGTGCCAGCAGTCGAACTGCCGGGACTAAGACCTACGAGCAGTACTTC. Protein sequence: CASSRTAGTKTYEQYF.

V and J are TRBV11-3 and TRBJ2-1; TRBD1 aligns across 10 bases. V lost 5 bases and J lost 2; bases outside the gene matches: 6. CDR1 is SGHNT and CDR2 is YENEEA in the germline V gene. CDR3 length: 16 amino acids. The CDR3 region has the DNA TGTGCCAGCAGCCGAGTCGGACAGGGGGCCTACAATGAGCAGTTCTTC. This gives the protein CASSRVGQGAYNEQFF. Drawing the rest from reference TRBV11-3 and TRBJ2-1, the complete variable domain is EAGVVQSPRYKIIEKKQPVAFWCNPISGHNTLYWYLQNLGQGPELLIRYENEEAVDDSQLPKDRFSAERLKGVDSTLKIQPAELGDSAVYLCASSRVGQGAYNEQFFGPGTRLTVL.

CDR3 residues: CASKQGLAGGVWEQYF. CDR3 bases: TGTGCCAGCAAGCAGGGACTAGCGGGAGGGGTGTGGGAGCAGTACTTC. The rearrangement uses TRBV28 and TRBJ2-7; 16 nucleotides align to TRBD2. V lost 7 bases and J lost 7; bases outside the gene matches: 10. CDR3 length: 16 residues. Per germline, CDR1 MDHEN and CDR2 SYDVKM.

The CDR3 loop reads CAISENRNKKYEQYF. The CDR3 region has the DNA TGTGCCATCAGTGAAAATAGGAACAAGAAGTACGAGCAGTACTTC. The V gene is TRBV10-3, the J gene TRBJ2-7; D ambiguous. Germline CDR1 and CDR2: ENHRY and SYGVKD. This CDR3 is 15 amino acids long. V lost 3 bases, J lost 4 bases, and 16 bases lay in between.

The V and J genes are TRBV9 and TRBJ2-3; D is ambiguous. Trimming took off 0 bases at V and 1 base at J, with 6 bases between the two ends. This CDR3 is 14 amino acids long. The germline CDR1 and CDR2 sequences are SGDLS and YYNGEE. The CDR3 bases are TGTGCCAGCAGCGTAGGTCTAGGCACAGATACGCAGTATTTT. It is translated as CASSVGLGTDTQYF.

V gene TRBV6-2 or TRBV6-3 combines with J gene TRBJ2-5; 10 bases line up with TRBD2. Germline CDR1 MNHEY, CDR2 SVGEGT. There are 16 residues in the CDR3. V lost 0 bases, J lost 3 bases, and 4 bases stayed unmatched. CDR3 region: CASSYSASGREETQYF. As DNA, the CDR3 is TGTGCCAGCAGTTACTCCGCTAGCGGGAGAGAAGAGACCCAGTACTTC.

The chain couples TRBV3-1 (or the pseudogene TRBV3-2) to TRBJ2-2; 8 nucleotides line up with TRBD2. The length of the CDR3 is 14 residues. Germline CDR1 is LGHDT and CDR2 is YNNKEL (reference sequence). V trimming: 4 bases; J trimming: 7 bases; junction bases outside the gene matches: 5. In nucleotides, the CDR3 is TGTGCCAGCAGCCCTCTAGCGGGTAACGGGGAGCTGTTTTTT. Its protein product is CASSPLAGNGELFF.

V is TRBV20-1 and J is TRBJ1-5, with D unresolved. CDR3 length equals 12 residues. The ends were cut back, 3 bases at V and 6 bases at J, with 9 bases in the middle. In germline, CDR1 is DFQATT, CDR2 SNEGSKA (reference sequence). The DNA of the CDR3 is TGCAGTGCTAGTATTAAGAGTCAGCCCCAGCATTTT. Protein: CSASIKSQPQHF.

The CDR3, as DNA: TGTGCCAGCACCACCCTTCGGGGACGAACCGCGTACGAGCAGTACTTC. Encoded protein: CASTTLRGRTAYEQYF. The rearrangement uses TRBV11-2 and TRBJ2-7, with D tentatively TRBD1 or TRBD2 (5 bases each). Between the trimmed V and J ends, which lost 7 bases and 4 bases, there was a span of 23 bases. The CDR3 extends over 16 amino acids. The germline V gene has CDR1 SGHAT and CDR2 FQNNGV.

The chain joins TRBV11-3 to TRBJ2-5; the match to TRBD2 covers 9 bases. Looked up from germline, CDR1 is SGHNT and CDR2 is YENEEA. The CDR3 has 14 amino acids. V gave up 4 bases and J gave up 4 bases; unmatched junction bases: 4. CDR3: CASSSGTSLETQYF. The CDR3 bases are TGTGCCAGCAGCTCCGGGACTAGCCTAGAGACCCAGTACTTC. Combining the CDR3 with reference TRBV11-3 and TRBJ2-5 gives the whole variable domain EAGVVQSPRYKIIEKKQPVAFWCNPISGHNTLYWYLQNLGQGPELLIRYENEEAVDDSQLPKDRFSAERLKGVDSTLKIQPAELGDSAVYLCASSSGTSLETQYFGPGTRLLVL.

The chain couples TRBV5-1 to TRBJ1-4; 8 nucleotides line up with TRBD1. The CDR3 contains 15 residues. V trimming: 5 bases; J trimming: 8 bases; junction bases outside the gene matches: 11. The V gene's germline CDR1 is SGHRS and CDR2 YFSETQ. For the CDR3, the DNA is TGCGCCAGCAGGATCGAGGCCTCAGGGGGCGAAAAACTGTTTTTT. Translation gives CASRIEASGGEKLFF.

The V and J genes are TRBV5-1 and TRBJ1-1; maybe TRBD1 (6 bases). This CDR3 contains 14 residues. Germline CDR1 is SGHRS and CDR2 is YFSETQ. The germline V and J ends were trimmed by 0 bases and 5 bases, with 11 bases remaining between them. CDR3 sequence (DNA): TGCGCCAGCAGCTTGGACAGGGTAGGGACTGAAGCTTTCTTT. Amino acids: CASSLDRVGTEAFF.

The chain is built from TRBV6-5 and TRBJ1-1, with no clear D. This CDR3 spans 14 amino acids. Trimming stripped 5 bases from V and 1 base from J, with 11 bases between. Germline V CDR1 and CDR2: MNHEY, SVGAGI. This CDR3 is CASSRGFQNTEAFF. CDR3 nucleotides: TGTGCCAGCAGTAGAGGATTTCAGAACACTGAAGCTTTCTTT.